These T cell receptor beta chains were read from a single sample in a study of cytomegalovirus exposure and HLA in healthy donors. The assay was immunoSEQ multiplex PCR, and TCRdb's table has in-frame clones only and misses some. The table has about 44,000 clones, under 95% seen once. Sequences were obtained from PBMCs. These TCRs come from a woman under 30 in good health and CMV-seronegative. CDR3s include the opening cysteine and the closing phenylalanine or tryptophan. A D gene is named only where the DNA matches it firmly. Clone size is given for some rows only: seen once, a few or many times, or a class if the clone is expanded.

size | J | V | D | CDR3 | DNA
. | TRBJ1-1 | TRBV18 | . | CASSPRNSRGLNTEAFF | TGTGCCAGCTCACCTCGCAATAGTAGGGGTCTGAACACTGAAGCTTTCTTT
. | TRBJ2-6 | TRBV27 | TRBD1 | CASSLSTGGQYVLTF | TGTGCCAGCAGTTTATCTACAGGGGGGCAGTACGTCCTGACTTTC
. | TRBJ2-6 | TRBV5-6 | . | CASSLVDSLPGANVLTF | TGTGCCAGCAGCTTGGTCGACAGTCTTCCTGGGGCCAACGTCCTGACTTTC
. | TRBJ1-5 | TRBV19 | . | CASRQQGARTNPSNQPQHF | TGTGCCAGTCGCCAACAGGGAGCTAGGACGAACCCTAGCAATCAGCCCCAGCATTTT
. | TRBJ1-2 | TRBV28 | TRBD1 | CASSLLRQGEDGYTF | TGTGCCAGCAGTTTATTGAGGCAGGGGGAGGATGGCTACACCTTC
. | TRBJ2-2 | TRBV7-2 | . | CASSGSSTGELFF | TGTGCCAGCAGCGGCTCCAGTACCGGGGAGCTGTTTTTT
. | TRBJ2-2 | TRBV27 | TRBD2 | CASSFSGVNTGELFF | TGTGCCAGCAGTTTTAGCGGGGTAAACACCGGGGAGCTGTTTTTT
. | TRBJ1-2 | TRBV2 | . | CASSESARRDYGYTF | TGTGCCAGCAGTGAAAGTGCACGGCGGGACTATGGCTACACCTTC
. | TRBJ2-4 | TRBV14 | . | CASSQDRNIQYF | TGTGCCAGCAGCCAAGATCGGAACATTCAGTACTTC
. | TRBJ2-1 | TRBV28 | . | CASRLTSYNEQFF | TGTGCCAGCAGGCTTACTAGCTACAATGAGCAGTTCTTC
. | TRBJ1-1 | TRBV6-4 | . | CASSVGANTEAFF | TGTGCCAGCAGTGTTGGAGCGAACACTGAAGCTTTCTTT
. | TRBJ1-3 | TRBV19 | . | CASSIEGAAGNTIYF | TGTGCCAGTAGTATCGAAGGGGCGGCTGGAAACACCATATATTTT
. | TRBJ1-2 | TRBV19 | . | CASSPEGQWNGYTF | TGTGCCAGTAGTCCCGAGGGTCAGTGGAACGGCTACACCTTC
. | TRBJ2-5 | TRBV5-1 | . | CASSLRETGQETQYF | TGCGCCAGCAGCTTGCGGGAAACAGGGCAAGAGACCCAGTACTTC
. | TRBJ1-2 | TRBV6-6 | . | CASSRGDGNYGYTF | TGTGCCAGCAGTCGGGGGGACGGAAACTATGGCTACACCTTC
. | TRBJ2-7 | TRBV11-2 | TRBD1 | CASIKGTGHEQYF | TGTGCCAGCATCAAGGGGACAGGGCACGAGCAGTACTTC
. | TRBJ2-5 | TRBV30 | . | CAWSVPGGKETQYF | TGTGCCTGGAGTGTACCAGGCGGGAAAGAGACCCAGTACTTC
. | TRBJ2-3 | TRBV5-4 | TRBD2 | CASSEPTRSGGFTDTQYF | TGTGCCAGCAGCGAGCCAACTCGGAGCGGGGGATTTACAGATACGCAGTATTTT
few | TRBJ2-3 | TRBV5-1 | TRBD1 | CASSPGGQGLDTQYF | TGCGCCAGCAGCCCAGGGGGACAGGGACTTGATACGCAGTATTTT
. | TRBJ1-1 | TRBV7-9 | . | CASSTLGVGTEAFF | TGTGCCAGCAGCACCCTAGGGGTCGGCACTGAAGCTTTCTTT
. | TRBJ2-2 | TRBV18 | . | CASSPREENTGELFF | TGTGCCAGCTCACCACGGGAGGAGAACACCGGGGAGCTGTTTTTT
. | TRBJ2-7 | TRBV4-2 | . | CASSQEGASYEQYF | TGTGCCAGCAGCCAAGAGGGAGCCTCCTACGAGCAGTACTTC
once | TRBJ2-2 | TRBV7-9 | . | CASSPGLNGWNTGELFF | TGTGCCAGCAGCCCTGGGCTAAATGGGTGGAACACCGGGGAGCTGTTTTTT
. | TRBJ2-4 | TRBV28 | TRBD1 | CASRDRPPKNIQYF | TGTGCCAGCCGGGACAGGCCACCCAAGAACATTCAGTACTTC
. | TRBJ2-7 | TRBV7-7 | TRBD1 | CASSARQGAGYEQYF | TGTGCTAGCAGCGCCAGACAGGGGGCTGGGTACGAGCAGTACTTC
. | TRBJ2-1 | TRBV13 | . | CASSSSGNEQFF | TGTGCCAGCAGCTCCTCCGGCAATGAGCAGTTCTTC
. | TRBJ1-4 | TRBV7-9 | TRBD1 | CASSSGQGSGKLFF | TGTGCCAGCAGCTCGGGACAGGGCTCTGGAAAACTGTTTTTT
. | TRBJ2-2 | TRBV19 | TRBD1 | CASSPQDRGLYTGELFF | TGTGCCAGTAGTCCCCAGGACAGGGGGCTGTACACCGGGGAGCTGTTTTTT
. | TRBJ2-5 | TRBV7-6 | TRBD2 | CASSLPSGSPSETQYF | TGTGCCAGCAGCTTACCTAGCGGGAGTCCTAGCGAGACCCAGTACTTC
. | TRBJ1-1 | TRBV6-6 | . | CASSYLVNTEAFF | TGTGCCAGCAGTTACTTAGTGAACACTGAAGCTTTCTTT
. | TRBJ2-2 | TRBV21-1 | . | CASSKHNHGTGELFF | TGTGCCAGCAGCAAACACAACCATGGCACCGGGGAGCTGTTTTTT
. | TRBJ2-5 | TRBV2 | . | CASSAEASYVETQYF | TGTGCCAGCAGTGCCGAGGCCAGTTACGTTGAGACCCAGTACTTC
. | TRBJ2-2 | TRBV6-4 | . | CASSDSGAGELFF | TGTGCCAGCAGTGACTCGGGAGCCGGGGAGCTGTTTTTT
. | TRBJ2-3 | TRBV6-4 | . | CASSRAGGTDTQYF | TGTGCCAGCAGTCGGGCAGGGGGCACAGATACGCAGTATTTT
. | TRBJ2-3 | TRBV5-1 | TRBD1 | CASSLQGYSTDTQYF | TGCGCCAGCAGCTTACAGGGGTATTCCACAGATACGCAGTATTTT
once | TRBJ1-5 | TRBV10-3 | TRBD1 | CAISESFSTGRGDQPQHF | TGTGCCATCAGTGAGTCTTTCAGTACGGGCAGGGGGGATCAGCCCCAGCATTTT
. | TRBJ1-1 | TRBV30 | TRBD1 | CAWSVRGQGGTEAFF | TGTGCCTGGAGTGTTCGGGGACAGGGGGGTACTGAAGCTTTCTTT
. | TRBJ1-5 | TRBV28 | . | CASTTGGGNQPQHF | TGTGCCAGCACCACGGGGGGGGGCAATCAGCCCCAGCATTTT
. | TRBJ1-4 | TRBV28 | . | CASSSTIPEKLFF | TGTGCCAGCAGTTCCACTATTCCTGAAAAACTGTTTTTT
. | TRBJ1-2 | TRBV10-3 | TRBD1 | CAISYDRVEFRGYTF | TGTGCCATCAGCTATGACAGGGTGGAATTTAGAGGCTACACCTTC
. | TRBJ1-2 | TRBV18 | . | CASSRQEANYGYTF | TGTGCCAGCTCGAGACAGGAAGCTAACTATGGCTACACCTTC
. | TRBJ1-2 | TRBV7-9 | TRBD1 | CASSSAGQGAFGYGYTF | TGTGCCAGCAGCTCCGCGGGACAGGGGGCGTTCGGCTATGGCTACACCTTC